The text below deals with one T cell receptor (beta chain). This sample stems from a study of shared clonotypes between healthy human individuals. Study overall: For every donor, three CD4 naive, three CD4 memory, two CD8 naive and one CD8 memory plates were used.

V shed 6 bases and J shed 10 bases, with 15 bases lying between them. The germline V gene has CDR1 KGHSH and CDR2 LQKENI. This CDR3 region has 12 residues. Assay: immunoSEQ multiplex PCR; the TCRdb copy retains only in-frame clones and omits some. Among some 2,000,000 clones listed, 90% to 96% were seen once. The specimen was naive CD4+ T cells sorted from blood. Stated subset: CD45RA+ positively selected. The chain joins TRBV18 to TRBJ1-1, with a possible D match to TRBD1 (6 bases). This TCR was sampled from a man between 18 and 35 years old in good health. The chain's CDR3 is CASSGEGVGAFF. The CDR3 region has the DNA TGTGCCAGCTCGGGGGAGGGGGTCGGAGCTTTCTTT.